This TCR beta chain was identified during a study of T-cell reconstitution after alpha-beta-depleted transplantation in children. Study conclusions and caveats: One year post-transplant, T-cell counts and diversity were largely derived from T cells produced anew. Certain patients had high TCRbeta diversity at day 60, and it came from recipient T cells and thymic progenitors that survived. Expanded graft clones, several hundred of them, were reportedly the source of alpha-beta T cells about two months after transplant.

This clonotype has at least ten counts. Its antigen is not known. TCRbeta library preparation incorporated unique molecular identifiers. TCRdb reprocessed the PCR reads with MiXCR, giving one entry per CDR3 protein. The sample has about 150,000 distinct CDR3 sequences, around 10% seen once. This clonotype was obtained from a boy between 2 and 10 years old with acute myeloid leukemia, due to receive a stem cell transplant. The sequencing here drew on PBMCs, taken before TCRalphabeta/CD19-depleted stem cell transplant.

The CDR3 here is CASIPNEKLFF. In DNA form, the CDR3 reads TGTGCCAGCATCCCTAATGAAAAACTGTTTTTT. This rearrangement joins TRBV25-1 to TRBJ1-4; D gene uncertain. The CDR3 spans 11 residues. The V end was cut by 7 bases, the J end by 3 bases, with 3 bases between. The V gene's germline CDR1 is MGHDK and CDR2 SYGVNS.